The next 29 T cell receptor beta chains were all read from a single sample in a study of CD8 T cells in ankylosing spondylitis. From the 5' RACE reads, TCRdb called clonotypes with MiXCR, one entry per CDR3 protein. The sample consists of approximately 140,000 distinct CDR3 sequences, about a tenth of them appearing once. Sequencing used blood, either unsorted or a sorted T cell fraction (not recorded which). The source of these receptors is a male donor with ankylosing spondylitis or in good health (not recorded which).

This clonotype was detected ten times or more. The J gene is TRBJ2-6, the V gene TRBV7-2, with D hard to call. CDR1 SGHTA and CDR2 FQGNSA come from the germline V gene. V was shortened by 2 bases and J by 2 bases, with 7 bases between the two germline ends. The CDR3 spans 15 residues. CDR3 amino acids: CASSLSGTGANVLTF. CDR3 bases: TGTGCCAGCAGCTTATCAGGAACTGGGGCCAACGTCCTGACTTTC.

This clonotype was recorded at least ten times. The V and J genes are TRBV27 and TRBJ1-5, with D maybe TRBD1 (6 bases). Germline CDR1 is MNHEY and CDR2 is SMNVEV (reference sequence). This CDR3 spans 13 amino acids. V was shortened by 7 bases and J by 4 bases, with 11 bases between the two germline ends. DNA for the CDR3: TGTGCCAGCAATCGGACAGTTAATCAGCCCCAGCATTTT. It codes for CASNRTVNQPQHF.

This clonotype has more than one count but fewer than ten. The CDR3 region has the DNA TGTGCCAGCAGCTTAGTCGGGACAGCTTTTTCACCCCTCCACTTT. Protein: CASSLVGTAFSPLHF. This chain joins TRBV7-2 and TRBJ1-6, with 7 bases fitting TRBD1. The junction had 6 bases not matched to a gene; V was cut back by 1 base and J by 9 bases. Germline-derived CDR1 and CDR2 are SGHTA and FQGNSA. This CDR3 contains 15 residues.

In its sample, this clonotype was seen many times. V gene TRBV29-1 combines with J gene TRBJ2-7; 13 bases match TRBD2. Per the germline V gene, CDR1 is SQVTM and CDR2 is ANQGSEA. The CDR3 loop spans 13 amino acids. The junction had 0 bases not matched to a gene; V was cut back by 4 bases and J by 3 bases. The CDR3 sequence: CSVGTSGSYEQYF. In nucleotides, the CDR3 is TGCAGCGTTGGGACTAGCGGGAGCTACGAGCAGTACTTC.

This clonotype has ten or more counts. The V call is TRBV7-8, the J call TRBJ1-2; D is undetermined. The CDR3 is made up of 16 amino acids. The V end lost 6 bases, the J end lost 2 bases, and 19 bases lay between the germline ends. The germline CDR1 and CDR2 sequences are SGHVS and FQNEAQ. CDR3 nucleotides: TGTGCCAGCAGTCCGCTCCTAGGTCTCGCCAACTATGGCTACACCTTC. Protein sequence: CASSPLLGLANYGYTF.

The DNA for the CDR3 is TGCAGCGTCCCCGGGACAGAGGACGCCTATGGCTACACCTTC. It encodes CSVPGTEDAYGYTF. The V gene is TRBV29-1, the J gene TRBJ1-2, with 7 nucleotides matching TRBD1. The trim removed 6 bases at V and 4 bases at J, leaving 11 bases unmatched. CDR3 length: 14 residues. Germline CDR1 is SQVTM and CDR2 is ANQGSEA.

A word on this clonotype: A read error may explain this, as a much larger clone is one base away. The rearrangement joins TRBV20-1 to TRBJ1-1; 12 bases are a match to TRBD1. The CDR3 is 13 residues long. V dropped 6 bases and J dropped 5; count of bases not matched to a gene: 4. Per germline, CDR1 DFQATT and CDR2 SNEGSKA (reference sequence). CDR3 in DNA: TGCAGTGCGGTGGGACAGGGGGCTACTGAAGCTTTCTTT. Residues: CSAVGQGATEAFF.

In its sample, this clonotype was seen a few times. V and J are TRBV4-1 and TRBJ2-7; D may be TRBD1 or TRBD2 (5 bases each). The V end was cut by 2 bases, the J end by 4 bases, with 21 bases between. This CDR3 has 17 amino acids. The germline V gene encodes CDR1 MGHRA and CDR2 YSYEKL. CDR3 DNA: TGCGCCAGCAGCCAACGAGGGGCCGGCGTTATTCCTTACGAGCAGTACTTC. Its translation is CASSQRGAGVIPYEQYF.

In its sample, this clonotype was seen many times. V is TRBV7-6 and J is TRBJ2-3, with D possibly being TRBD1 (5 bases). Germline lookup yields CDR1 SGHVS and CDR2 FNYEAQ. This CDR3 is built from 16 residues. Trimming removed 4 bases at V and 0 bases at J, with 14 bases between. The CDR3 here is CASSSLTATSTDTQYF. CDR3 sequence (DNA): TGTGCCAGCAGCTCTTTGACAGCGACCAGCACAGATACGCAGTATTTT.

This clonotype was seen many times. The chain recombines TRBV12-3 or TRBV12-4 with TRBJ2-2, with D hard to call. V lost 4 bases, J lost 4 bases, and 7 bases lay in between. The CDR3 covers 13 residues. Here the CDR3 DNA reads TGTGCCAGCAGTTCCCCTGCCACCGGGGAGCTGTTTTTT. Protein product: CASSSPATGELFF.

This clonotype was found a few times. The rearrangement uses TRBV14 and TRBJ2-6, with 11 bases matching TRBD2. In germline, CDR1 is SGHDN, CDR2 FVKESK. The CDR3 is made up of 21 amino acids. The ends lost 1 base at V and 2 bases at J; junction bases unmatched: 13. The CDR3 sequence: CASSQVLLAGVLGTGANVLTF. CDR3 nucleotide sequence: TGTGCCAGCAGCCAAGTTCTACTAGCGGGAGTTCTTGGAACTGGGGCCAACGTCCTGACTTTC.

This clonotype was counted a few times. The chain is built from TRBV20-1 and TRBJ2-3; a weak D match, TRBD1 (6 bases). Germline values: CDR1 DFQATT, CDR2 SNEGSKA (reference sequence). Trimming stripped 6 bases from V and 2 bases from J, with 21 bases between. The CDR3 is 16 residues long. The CDR3 sequence: CSADQDRPLLTDTQYF. In DNA form, the CDR3 reads TGCAGTGCCGACCAGGACAGACCGCTCCTCACAGATACGCAGTATTTT.

This chain joins TRBV20-1 and TRBJ1-1; perhaps TRBD1 as D (5 bases). Germline CDR1 DFQATT, CDR2 SNEGSKA (reference sequence). V lost 3 bases to trimming and J lost 3 bases, with 8 bases between them. The CDR3 covers 12 residues. Written as DNA, the CDR3 is TGCAGTGCTAGTTTCAGGGACACTGAAGCTTTCTTT. Protein: CSASFRDTEAFF.

This clonotype was seen at least ten times. The gene calls are TRBV18 and TRBJ2-7, with D perhaps matching TRBD1 (6 bases). In germline, CDR1 is KGHSH, CDR2 LQKENI. The CDR3 loop spans 17 amino acids. V dropped 1 base and J dropped 1 base, with 17 bases sitting between them. Written as DNA, the CDR3 is TGTGCCAGCTCACCACTTCCGAGGCAGGGGACGTCCTACGAGCAGTACTTC. It yields the protein CASSPLPRQGTSYEQYF.

V gene TRBV7-8 combines with J gene TRBJ2-1; D remains unclear. Germline CDR1 and CDR2: SGHVS and FQNEAQ. The CDR3 contains 15 residues. The V end lost 1 base, the J end lost 0 bases, and 7 bases lay between the germline ends. CDR3 sequence reads: CASSLGKVSYNEQFF. CDR3 DNA: TGTGCCAGCAGCTTAGGGAAGGTCTCCTACAATGAGCAGTTCTTC.

This clonotype was seen ten or more times. This rearrangement joins TRBV5-6 to TRBJ1-6; D might be TRBD1 (6 bases). CDR3 length: 15 residues. V was cut by 5 bases and J by 10 bases, with 19 bases left in between. Germline CDR1 is SGHDT and CDR2 is YYEEEE. The CDR3 is CASSRGQYPRSPLHF. The DNA for the CDR3 is TGTGCCAGCAGTCGCGGACAGTATCCCAGGTCACCCCTCCACTTT.

This clonotype turned up a few times. The CDR3 spells CASSQLRSTGELFF. The CDR3 DNA reads TGTGCCAGCAGCCAACTCCGTTCCACCGGGGAGCTGTTTTTT. The chain joins TRBV7-2 to TRBJ2-2; D gene uncertain. V was clipped by 5 bases and J by 4 bases, with 11 bases between them. The germline CDR1 and CDR2 sequences are SGHTA and FQGNSA. The CDR3 extends over 14 amino acids.

In this sample, this clonotype turned up many times. The chain uses TRBV20-1 and TRBJ2-1; D uncertain. CDR1 and CDR2 (germline): DFQATT, SNEGSKA (reference sequence). The CDR3 runs to 14 residues. V was trimmed by 5 bases and J by 4 bases, leaving 15 bases between them. CDR3 DNA: TGCAGTGCTCTTACGCCTCACCCTTACAATGAGCAGTTCTTC. Protein: CSALTPHPYNEQFF.

This clonotype was seen a handful of times. The rearrangement uses TRBV7-9 and TRBJ1-5; TRBD1 matches at 9 bases. With 7 bases clipped from V and 3 bases from J, the junction kept 7 bases outside the gene matches. Germline V gene data show CDR1 as SEHNR and CDR2 as FQNEAQ (reference sequence). CDR3 length equals 15 residues. CDR3 region: CASTQTGGPNQPQHF. The CDR3 region has the DNA TGTGCCAGCACCCAAACAGGGGGCCCCAATCAGCCCCAGCATTTT.

In its sample, this clonotype was seen many times. J is TRBJ2-3 and V is TRBV5-1, with 8 nucleotides matching TRBD2. J gave up 5 bases and V 0 bases, and 2 bases lay outside the gene matches. The CDR3 is 14 amino acids. Looked up from germline, CDR1 is SGHRS and CDR2 is YFSETQ. The CDR3: CASSLDGRGDTQYF. The CDR3 region has the DNA TGCGCCAGCAGCTTGGACGGGAGGGGAGATACGCAGTATTTT.

The CDR3 reads CASSPHLAGATDTQYF. The CDR3 DNA reads as TGTGCCAGCAGTCCCCACCTAGCGGGAGCCACAGATACGCAGTATTTT. The chain is built from TRBV28 and TRBJ2-3, with 10 bases identical to TRBD2. The V gene's germline CDR1 is MDHEN and CDR2 SYDVKM. This CDR3 is built from 16 residues. Trimming at V came to 5 bases and at J to 2 bases, leaving 7 bases not matched to a gene.

This clonotype was counted between two and nine times. The chain uses TRBV29-1 and TRBJ2-5; D ambiguous. The CDR3 covers 14 residues. V was cut by 6 bases and J by 1 base, with 15 bases left in between. The germline gives CDR1 SQVTM, CDR2 ANQGSEA. CDR3 bases: TGCAGCGTACCTGGCCCCCTGGGCCAAGAGACCCAGTACTTC. Residues: CSVPGPLGQETQYF.

This clonotype occurred many times. The V gene is TRBV5-1, the J gene TRBJ1-4; a weak D match, TRBD1 (5 bases). Trimming took off 3 bases at V and 4 bases at J, with 10 bases between the two ends. This CDR3 is 14 amino acids long. Germline V gene data show CDR1 as SGHRS and CDR2 as YFSETQ. CDR3 amino acids: CASSYDRSNEKLFF. CDR3 bases: TGCGCCAGCAGCTATGACAGAAGTAATGAAAAACTGTTTTTT.

At least ten counts were recorded for this clonotype. This chain joins TRBV7-2 and TRBJ2-7; no clear D. Trimming took off 3 bases at V and 1 base at J, with 7 bases between the two ends. This CDR3 has 13 amino acids. Germline CDR1 and CDR2: SGHTA and FQGNSA. Written as DNA, the CDR3 is TGTGCCAGCAGCTTGGTAGAATCCTACGAGCAGTACTTC. Translating gives CASSLVESYEQYF.

This clonotype was counted ten times or more. The V call is TRBV27, the J call TRBJ2-3; 14 bases map to TRBD2. The length of the CDR3 is 18 residues. Losses at the gene ends were 5 bases for V and 3 bases for J; bases not matched to a gene: 10. CDR1 and CDR2 from the germline V gene are MNHEY and SMNVEV (reference sequence). CDR3 sequence: CASSLGTSGSVWTDTQYF. CDR3 bases: TGTGCCAGCAGTCTGGGGACTAGCGGGAGTGTTTGGACAGATACGCAGTATTTT.

This clonotype occurred many times. The V and J genes are TRBV7-2 and TRBJ2-7; D might be TRBD1 or TRBD2, each matching 5 bases. This CDR3 is built from 15 residues. The germline V gene has CDR1 SGHTA and CDR2 FQGNSA. V shed 1 base and J shed 2 bases, with 12 bases lying between them. CDR3 nucleotide sequence: TGTGCCAGCAGCTTAGAGGGAGTGGGGCCCTACGAGCAGTACTTC. It yields the protein CASSLEGVGPYEQYF.

This clonotype was counted ten times or more. The V gene is TRBV4-2, the J gene TRBJ2-2; tentative D call: TRBD1 (6 bases). The length of the CDR3 is 15 residues. The germline V gene encodes CDR1 LGHNA and CDR2 YNFKEQ. Trimming stripped 2 bases from V and 1 base from J, with 8 bases between. CDR3 nucleotides: TGTGCCAGCAGCCAAAAGGACAGGAACACCGGGGAGCTGTTTTTT. Protein sequence: CASSQKDRNTGELFF.

This clonotype was observed a handful of times. The chain joins TRBV9 to TRBJ2-7; perhaps D is TRBD1 or TRBD2 (5 bases each). Germline V lookup: CDR1 SGDLS, CDR2 YYNGEE. The CDR3 has 14 amino acids. Deletions cut 0 bases from V and 2 bases from J, with 9 bases between. Here the CDR3 DNA reads TGTGCCAGCAGCGTAGGCACGGGGCCCTACGAGCAGTACTTC. Its protein is CASSVGTGPYEQYF.

This clonotype was seen repeatedly, ten times or more. The chain has TRBV28 and TRBJ2-5; tentative D call: TRBD2 (6 bases). V shed 6 bases and J shed 4 bases, with 15 bases lying between them. The CDR3 has 14 residues. Per the germline V gene, CDR1 is MDHEN and CDR2 is SYDVKM. Here the CDR3 DNA reads TGTGCCAGCAGCCGGACGGGAGTTCCAGAGACCCAGTACTTC. Translation gives CASSRTGVPETQYF.